A single TCR beta chain is shown here with its context. Its antigen is still unknown. These data are taken from a study of CD8 T cells in Susac syndrome. Points from the study as a whole: Regarding the TCR sequencing and HLA analysis, the study admitted that a relatively small number of individuals were involved.

RNA, at about 0.45 to 1 ug, was reverse transcribed with random hexamers. immunoSEQ multiplex PCR amplified TCR beta CDR3 across 54 Vbeta, 13 Jbeta. From the immunoSEQ multiplex PCR reads, TCRdb called clonotypes with MiXCR, one entry per CDR3 protein. The data contain approximately 150,000 distinct CDR3 sequences, roughly 96% of them seen just once; the ten biggest clones take up approximately 0.11%. Sequencing of TCR beta was performed on blood CD8+ and CD4+ T cells. This CDR3 spans 15 amino acids. V lost 2 bases and J lost 0, with 9 bases in between. Germline CDR1 and CDR2: SGHTA and FQGNSA. This TCR derives from a human donor with multiple sclerosis. Sequenced: CD4+ T cells from PBMCs. J is TRBJ2-3 and V is TRBV7-2, with TRBD1 as a possible D gene (5 bases). Here the CDR3 DNA reads TGTGCCAGCAGCTTAACCACAGGCAGCACAGATACGCAGTATTTT. As protein: CASSLTTGSTDTQYF.